This T cell receptor beta chain was captured in a study of blood T cell repertoires in COVID-19. Study-wide background: Samples of COVID-19 (acute and convalescent) were obtained from the United States, Italy and Spain. From T cells, B-cell-depleted T cells, or PBMCs came the material, which was cDNA or gDNA.

The method was immunoSEQ multiplex PCR; TCRdb's version includes in-frame clones alone and lacks a portion of them. The sample gives around 110,000 clones, roughly 90% of which show up once; 4.5% to 5% is in the top ten. The V gene lost 6 bases and the J gene lost 4 bases, with 13 bases spanning the gap. The CDR3 has 14 amino acids. Germline assignment: CDR1 LGHDT and CDR2 YNNKEL (reference sequence). The chain employs TRBV3-1 (or the pseudogene TRBV3-2) and TRBJ2-4; tentative D call: TRBD1 (6 bases). This TCR was sampled from a middle-aged man with active or convalescent COVID-19. The sample consisted of peripheral blood. This chain's CDR3 is CASRDDRRKNIQYF. The CDR3 nucleotides read TGTGCCAGCAGGGACGACAGGAGGAAAAACATTCAGTACTTC.